Below are 23 T cell receptor beta chains sequenced from a single sample in a study of post-analysis software for immune sequencing data. Study outcomes and limitations: In patients, TRBV5-6, TRBV5-1 and TRBV20-1 belonged to 4 or 5 TRBV segments found more frequently than in controls.

Unique molecular identifiers were carried by the TCR beta cDNA libraries. Each CDR3 protein gets one entry after TCRdb re-called the PCR reads with MiXCR. The sample yields about 820,000 distinct CDR3 sequences, roughly 50% seen once. Their antigen targets remain unknown. The sequenced sample was blood. The origin of the receptors is a girl aged 10-17 years with multiple sclerosis.

The J gene is TRBJ1-1, the V gene TRBV5-1, with D maybe TRBD1 (6 bases). V gave up 4 bases and J gave up 4 bases, with 11 bases separating them. Per germline, CDR1 SGHRS and CDR2 YFSETQ. The CDR3 extends over 13 amino acids. The CDR3 loop is CASSRQDSTEAFF. The CDR3, as DNA: TGCGCCAGCAGCCGACAGGATAGCACTGAAGCTTTCTTT. The variable domain in full, with the rest retrieved from reference TRBV5-1 and TRBJ1-1, is KAGVTQTPRYLIKTRGQQVTLSCSPISGHRSVSWYQQTPGQGLQFLFEYFSETQRNKGNFPGRFSGRQFSNSRSEMNVSTLELGDSALYLCASSRQDSTEAFFGQGTRLTVV.

This clonotype was picked up a small number of times. The rearrangement joins TRBV6-6 to TRBJ2-7; D remains unclear. Trimming pared 2 bases from V and 4 bases from J, leaving 3 bases between. This CDR3 spans 11 amino acids. Germline V gene data show CDR1 as MNHNY and CDR2 as SVGAGI (reference sequence). The CDR3 DNA is TGTGCCAGCAGTTACGTTTACGAGCAGTACTTC. Its translation: CASSYVYEQYF.

This clonotype came up a few times. This chain joins TRBV29-1 and TRBJ2-3, with D possibly being TRBD1 or TRBD2 (5 bases each). This CDR3 is built from 13 residues. The V gene's germline CDR1 is SQVTM and CDR2 ANQGSEA. V was cut by 7 bases and J by 2 bases, with 13 bases left in between. The CDR3 loop is CSASPGTTDTQYF. DNA of the CDR3: TGCAGCGCTAGCCCCGGGACCACAGATACGCAGTATTTT.

In its sample, this clonotype was seen a few times. The chain couples TRBV20-1 to TRBJ2-3, with 10 positions matching TRBD2. The ends lost 4 bases at V and 4 bases at J; junction bases unmatched: 11. This CDR3 comprises 16 residues. Germline V gene sequence: CDR1 DFQATT, CDR2 SNEGSKA (reference sequence). In DNA form, the CDR3 reads TGCAGTGCTACGAAATCTAGCGGGGGTTTTCCAGATACGCAGTATTTT. Amino acid sequence: CSATKSSGGFPDTQYF.

A few counts support this clonotype. The gene calls are TRBV10-3 and TRBJ2-6; maybe TRBD1 (5 bases). With 0 bases removed from V and 4 bases from J, the gap between germline ends came to 10 bases. The CDR3 contains 16 residues. Per germline, CDR1 ENHRY and CDR2 SYGVKD. The CDR3, as DNA: TGTGCCATCAGTGAGTCTCGGACATCAGGGGCCAACGTCCTGACTTTC. Residues: CAISESRTSGANVLTF.

The chain links TRBV15 to TRBJ1-6; D perhaps matches TRBD1 (5 bases). The V gene lost 5 bases and the J gene lost 10 bases, with 18 bases spanning the gap. CDR1 is LNHNV and CDR2 is YYDKDF in the germline V gene (reference sequence). The length of the CDR3 is 15 residues. The CDR3 loop is CATSARGGNSSPLHF. As DNA, the CDR3 is TGTGCCACCAGCGCCCGGGGGGGAAACAGCTCACCCCTCCACTTT.

This clonotype was seen only once. The CDR3 bases are TGCAGTGCTAAGACTTCAGGGGGATTTCGTTACAATGAGCAGTTCTTC. This translates into CSAKTSGGFRYNEQFF. The chain links TRBV20-1 to TRBJ2-1; TRBD1 matches at 7 bases. CDR3 length: 16 residues. Germline CDR1 is DFQATT and CDR2 is SNEGSKA (reference sequence). V shed 4 bases, J shed 4 bases, and the junction held 13 bases outside the gene matches.

This clonotype turned up a few times. The rearrangement joins TRBV7-2 to TRBJ1-5; D remains unclear. V was pared by 5 bases and J by 5 bases, with 13 bases between. The CDR3 consists of 14 residues. Germline V gene data show CDR1 as SGHTA and CDR2 as FQGNSA. The CDR3 nucleotides read TGTGCCAGCAGCCAACGGCCGAGCGATCAGCCCCAGCATTTT. Encoded protein: CASSQRPSDQPQHF.

This clonotype was seen more than once but under ten times. V is TRBV29-1 and J is TRBJ2-6; the D is unclear. Germline values: CDR1 SQVTM, CDR2 ANQGSEA. CDR3 length equals 12 residues. V lost 6 bases to trimming and J lost 4 bases, with 7 bases between them. For the CDR3, the DNA is TGCAGCGTCGGGTTGGGGGCCAACGTCCTGACTTTC. This codes for CSVGLGANVLTF.

The gene calls are TRBV25-1 and TRBJ2-3; D perhaps matches TRBD2 (5 bases). The germline V and J ends were trimmed by 2 bases and 2 bases, with 11 bases remaining between them. Germline CDR1 is MGHDK and CDR2 is SYGVNS. The CDR3 extends over 15 amino acids. CDR3 sequence reads: CASSEIRDYTDTQYF. The CDR3 coding sequence is TGTGCCAGCAGTGAAATCCGAGACTACACAGATACGCAGTATTTT. Based on the CDR3 plus reference TRBV25-1 and TRBJ2-3, the full variable domain is EADIYQTPRYLVIGTGKKITLECSQTMGHDKMYWYQQDPGMELHLIHYSYGVNSTEKGDLSSESTVSRIRTEHFPLTLESARPSHTSQYLCASSEIRDYTDTQYFGPGTRLTVL.

The chain employs TRBV6-1 and TRBJ2-7; 7 positions match TRBD2. Germline V gene data show CDR1 as MNHNS and CDR2 as SASEGT. V gave up 6 bases and J gave up 2 bases; unmatched junction bases: 7. The CDR3 contains 14 residues. The CDR3 DNA is TGTGCCAGCAGGGGAGCGGGGAGCCCCTACGAGCAGTACTTC. Its protein product is CASRGAGSPYEQYF.

The chain employs TRBV6-1 and TRBJ1-2; D is possibly TRBD1 (6 bases). The germline V gene has CDR1 MNHNS and CDR2 SASEGT. The CDR3 totals 17 residues. With 10 bases removed from V and 0 bases from J, the gap between germline ends came to 24 bases. Written as DNA, the CDR3 is TGTGCCACAAGCGGGGGGCGCGGTGGTTCGGCTAACTATGGCTACACCTTC. This encodes CATSGGRGGSANYGYTF.

This clonotype was seen only a few times. The rearrangement joins TRBV12-3 or TRBV12-4 to TRBJ1-2, with D tentatively TRBD1 (5 bases). The CDR3 length is 14 residues. V lost 6 bases and J lost 5, with 16 bases in between. The CDR3 here is CASSYAPGGYGYTF. The CDR3 coding sequence is TGTGCCAGCAGCTACGCTCCCGGGGGTTATGGCTACACCTTC.

The chain has TRBV7-9 and TRBJ2-5, with TRBD1 matching over 7 bases. The trim removed 5 bases at V and 11 bases at J, leaving 23 bases unmatched. The germline V gene encodes CDR1 SEHNR and CDR2 FQNEAQ (reference sequence). The CDR3 is made up of 17 amino acids. In DNA form, the CDR3 reads TGTGCCAGCAGCACAAATGGAAGGGACAGCGATTTATATCAGCAGTACTTC. As protein: CASSTNGRDSDLYQQYF. Together with reference TRBV7-9 and TRBJ2-5, the CDR3 gives the full variable domain: DTGVSQNPRHKITKRGQNVTFRCDPISEHNRLYWYRQTLGQGPEFLTYFQNEAQLEKSRLLSDRFSAERPKGSFSTLEIQRTEQGDSAMYLCASSTNGRDSDLYQQYFGPGTRLLVL.

The chain has TRBV7-6 and TRBJ1-1; TRBD1 matches 8 bases. V shed 1 base and J 6 bases; nucleotides not matched to a gene: 7. The CDR3 is made up of 15 amino acids. Germline CDR1 is SGHVS and CDR2 is FNYEAQ. The CDR3, as DNA: TGTGCCAGCAGCTTAGGGACAGGGTCTACCCCTGAAGCTTTCTTT. Its translation: CASSLGTGSTPEAFF.

This rearrangement joins TRBV4-1 to TRBJ1-1; a possible D gene is TRBD1 (6 bases). Germline lookup yields CDR1 MGHRA and CDR2 YSYEKL. V was pared by 4 bases and J by 4 bases, with 13 bases between. This CDR3 has 14 residues. CDR3 sequence (DNA): TGCGCCAGCAGCCGCGGTACAGGGATCACTGAAGCTTTCTTT. Translation gives CASSRGTGITEAFF.

This chain uses TRBV10-3 with TRBJ1-2; D gene uncertain. V gave up 4 bases and J gave up 8 bases, with 8 bases separating them. This CDR3 is 11 amino acids long. In germline, CDR1 is ENHRY, CDR2 SYGVKD. The CDR3 is CAISVTSGYTF. The CDR3 DNA sequence: TGTGCCATCAGTGTGACAAGCGGCTACACCTTC.

This clonotype was seen only a few times. The rearrangement links TRBV5-1 to TRBJ2-5, with a weak D call TRBD2 (5 bases). Germline V gene data show CDR1 as SGHRS and CDR2 as YFSETQ. The CDR3 loop spans 15 amino acids. The V gene lost 1 base and the J gene lost 4 bases, with 14 bases spanning the gap. The DNA of the CDR3 is TGCGCCAGCAGCTTGAGCGGCCCCACGGTAGAGACCCAGTACTTC. It is translated as CASSLSGPTVETQYF. The variable domain in full, completed from reference TRBV5-1 and TRBJ2-5, reads KAGVTQTPRYLIKTRGQQVTLSCSPISGHRSVSWYQQTPGQGLQFLFEYFSETQRNKGNFPGRFSGRQFSNSRSEMNVSTLELGDSALYLCASSLSGPTVETQYFGPGTRLLVL.

The genes are TRBV5-1 and TRBJ2-6; 7 nucleotides match TRBD1. J lost 4 bases, V lost 3 bases, and 19 bases had no gene match. Looked up from germline, CDR1 is SGHRS and CDR2 is YFSETQ. The CDR3 totals 20 residues. This chain's CDR3 is CASSSPLTGRISSGANVLTF. In DNA, the CDR3 is TGCGCCAGCAGCTCGCCCTTGACAGGGCGTATTTCTTCCGGGGCCAACGTCCTGACTTTC.

CDR3 in amino acids: CASSLWSAGSSYNEQFF. In DNA, the CDR3 is TGTGCCAGCAGCTTATGGTCAGCGGGAAGCTCCTACAATGAGCAGTTCTTC. The rearrangement links TRBV7-3 to TRBJ2-1; 7 nucleotides line up with TRBD2. Losses at the gene ends were 2 bases for V and 0 bases for J; bases not matched to a gene: 7. Germline loops: CDR1 SGHTA, CDR2 FQGTGA. This CDR3 has 17 amino acids.

This sequence joins TRBV7-6 and TRBJ2-3, with TRBD2 matching over 10 bases. V lost 3 bases, J lost 2 bases, and 8 bases stayed unmatched. This CDR3 spans 17 amino acids. The germline V gene has CDR1 SGHVS and CDR2 FNYEAQ. CDR3 amino acids: CASSLVTGTSDTDTQYF. The CDR3 region has the DNA TGTGCCAGCAGCTTGGTCACCGGGACTAGCGACACAGATACGCAGTATTTT.

As concerns this clonotype: One end of the junction does not line up with germline, which may come from a read error. The CDR3 loop is CASSSGQSHSHEQYF. As DNA, the CDR3 is TGTGCCAGCAGTTCCGGACAGAGTCACTCCCACGAGCAGTACTTC. The chain carries TRBV27 and TRBJ2-7; D is perhaps TRBD1 (6 bases). The CDR3 is 15 amino acids. CDR1 and CDR2 (germline): MNHEY, SMNVEV (reference sequence).

This rearrangement joins TRBV9 to TRBJ2-3; D tentatively fits TRBD1 or TRBD2 (7 bases each). There are 17 residues in the CDR3. The V and J ends lost 0 bases and 5 bases respectively, with 19 bases between them. The germline V gene has CDR1 SGDLS and CDR2 YYNGEE. The CDR3 sequence: CASSVDPQGGSLDTQYF. The CDR3 region has the DNA TGTGCCAGCAGCGTAGATCCCCAGGGGGGGAGCCTAGATACGCAGTATTTT.